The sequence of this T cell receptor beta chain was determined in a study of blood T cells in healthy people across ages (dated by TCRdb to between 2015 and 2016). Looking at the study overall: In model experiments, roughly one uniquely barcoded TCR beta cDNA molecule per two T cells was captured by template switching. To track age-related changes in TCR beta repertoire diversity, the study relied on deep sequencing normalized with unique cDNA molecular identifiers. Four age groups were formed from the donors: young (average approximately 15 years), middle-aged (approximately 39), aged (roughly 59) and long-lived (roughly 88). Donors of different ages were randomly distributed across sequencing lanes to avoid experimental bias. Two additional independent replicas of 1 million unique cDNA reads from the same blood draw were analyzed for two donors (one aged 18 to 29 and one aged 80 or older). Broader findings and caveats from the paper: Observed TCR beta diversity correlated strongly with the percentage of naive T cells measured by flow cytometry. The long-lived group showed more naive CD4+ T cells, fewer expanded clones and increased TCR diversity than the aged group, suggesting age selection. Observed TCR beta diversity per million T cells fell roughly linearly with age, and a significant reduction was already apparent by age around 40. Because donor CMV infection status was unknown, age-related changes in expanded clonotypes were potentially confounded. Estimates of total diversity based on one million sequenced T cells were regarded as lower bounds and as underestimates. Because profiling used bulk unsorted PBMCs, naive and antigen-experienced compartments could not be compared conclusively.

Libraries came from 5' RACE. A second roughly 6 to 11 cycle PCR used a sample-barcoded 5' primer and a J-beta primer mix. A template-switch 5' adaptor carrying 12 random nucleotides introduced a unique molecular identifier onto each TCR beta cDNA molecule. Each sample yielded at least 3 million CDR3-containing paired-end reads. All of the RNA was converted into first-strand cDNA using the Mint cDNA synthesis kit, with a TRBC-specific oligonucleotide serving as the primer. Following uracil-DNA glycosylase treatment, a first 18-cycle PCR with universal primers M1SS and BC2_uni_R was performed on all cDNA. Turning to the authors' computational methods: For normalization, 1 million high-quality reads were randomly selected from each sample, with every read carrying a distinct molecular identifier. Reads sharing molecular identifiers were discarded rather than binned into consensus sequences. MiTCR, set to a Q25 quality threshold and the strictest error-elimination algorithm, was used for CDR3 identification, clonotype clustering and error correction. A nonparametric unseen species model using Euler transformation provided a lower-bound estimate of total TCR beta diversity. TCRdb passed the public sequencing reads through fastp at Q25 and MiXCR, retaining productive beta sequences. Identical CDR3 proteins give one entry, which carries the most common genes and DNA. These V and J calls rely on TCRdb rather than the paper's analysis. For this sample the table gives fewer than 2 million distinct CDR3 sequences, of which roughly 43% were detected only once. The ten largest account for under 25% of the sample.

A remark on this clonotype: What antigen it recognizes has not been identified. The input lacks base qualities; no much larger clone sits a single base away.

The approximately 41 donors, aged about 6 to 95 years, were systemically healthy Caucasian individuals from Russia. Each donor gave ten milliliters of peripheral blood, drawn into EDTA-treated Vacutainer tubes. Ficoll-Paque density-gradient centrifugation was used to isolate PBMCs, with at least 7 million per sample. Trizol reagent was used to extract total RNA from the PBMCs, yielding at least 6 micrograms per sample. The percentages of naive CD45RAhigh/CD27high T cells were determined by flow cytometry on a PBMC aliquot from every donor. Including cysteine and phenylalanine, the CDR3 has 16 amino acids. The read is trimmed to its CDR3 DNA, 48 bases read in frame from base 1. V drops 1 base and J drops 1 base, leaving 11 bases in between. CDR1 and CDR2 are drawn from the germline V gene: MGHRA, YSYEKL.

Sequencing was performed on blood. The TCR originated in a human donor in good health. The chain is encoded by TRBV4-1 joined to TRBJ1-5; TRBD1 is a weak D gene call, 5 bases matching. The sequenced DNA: TGCGCCAGCAGCCAAGCTGAGGGGTTCAGCAATCAGCCCCAGCATTTT. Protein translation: CASSQAEGFSNQPQHF.